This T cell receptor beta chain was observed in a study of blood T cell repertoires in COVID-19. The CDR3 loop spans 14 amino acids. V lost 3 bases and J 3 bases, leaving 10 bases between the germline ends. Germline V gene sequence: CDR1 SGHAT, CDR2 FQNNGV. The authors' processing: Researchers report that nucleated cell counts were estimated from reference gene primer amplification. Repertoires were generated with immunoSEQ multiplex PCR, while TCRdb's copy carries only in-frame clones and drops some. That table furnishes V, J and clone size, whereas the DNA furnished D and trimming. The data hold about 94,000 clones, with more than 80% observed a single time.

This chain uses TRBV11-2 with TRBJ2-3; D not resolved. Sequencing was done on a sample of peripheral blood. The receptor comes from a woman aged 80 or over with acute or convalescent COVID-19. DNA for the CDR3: TGTGCCAGCAGCTTTTACTCCGCAACAGATACGCAGTATTTT. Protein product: CASSFYSATDTQYF.